This TCR beta chain emerged from a study of T cell clonality in common variable immunodeficiency. Study results and caveats: CVID subjects had higher TCRbeta clonality than healthy controls, most marked in about a third.

Blood samples were heparinized, 5 to 8 ml per donor. Ten or more counts support this clone. The target antigen is unknown. Control and CVID samples contributed equal amounts of genomic DNA. TCRdb's table, derived via immunoSEQ multiplex PCR, lists solely in-frame clones and lacks some. The repertoire consists of some 52,000 clones, none detected only once. Input material: peripheral blood mononuclear cells. The sequence was collected from a person aged 18-70 years in good health.

The DNA read from the CDR3 is TGCGCCAGCAGCCAGGACACTTACACTGAA. Its protein is CASSQDTYTE. The full CDR3 reads CASSQDTYTEAFF. This sequence joins TRBV5-1 and TRBJ1-1, with D possibly matching TRBD1 (5 bases). The read stops 3 residues short of the end of the CDR3; the missing end is completed from the germline J gene. The CDR3 runs 13 residues. Germline V CDR1 and CDR2: SGHRS, YFSETQ. V lost 4 bases and J lost 3, with 10 bases in between.